This passage covers 2 T cell receptor beta chains from one sample sequenced in a study of OX40 agonist ivuxolimab in advanced cancers. Clones were read by immunoSEQ multiplex PCR, and TCRdb kept only the in-frame ones, dropping some. Among around 75,000 clones listed, 70% to 90% were seen once. This sample comprised CD4+ or CD8+ T cells sorted from blood, obtained in a trial of the OX40 agonist ivuxolimab. The receptors derive from an adult with an advanced solid tumor such as melanoma, head and neck, liver or kidney cancer.

This clone was found once. The DNA for the CDR3 is TGTGCCAGTAGTCCTGACAGGGCGATCTATGGCTACACCTTC. Protein: CASSPDRAIYGYTF. J is TRBJ1-2 and V is TRBV19; the match to TRBD1 covers 7 bases. Germline V gives CDR1 LNHDA, CDR2 SQIVND (reference sequence). This CDR3 spans 14 amino acids. V lost 5 bases and J lost 4; bases outside the gene matches: 7.

As DNA, the CDR3 is TGTGCCAGCAGCGCGACTAGTTCGAACAATGAGCAGTTCTTC. This encodes CASSATSSNNEQFF. J is TRBJ2-1 and V is TRBV9, with D possibly being TRBD2 (6 bases). Germline V gives CDR1 SGDLS, CDR2 YYNGEE. V lost 3 bases and J 5 bases, leaving 12 bases between the germline ends. This CDR3 has 14 amino acids. The full variable domain, completed using reference TRBV9 and TRBJ2-1, is DSGVTQTPKHLITATGQRVTLRCSPRSGDLSVYWYQQSLDQGLQFLIQYYNGEERAKGNILERFSAQQFPDLHSELNLSSLELGDSALYFCASSATSSNNEQFFGPGTRLTVL.